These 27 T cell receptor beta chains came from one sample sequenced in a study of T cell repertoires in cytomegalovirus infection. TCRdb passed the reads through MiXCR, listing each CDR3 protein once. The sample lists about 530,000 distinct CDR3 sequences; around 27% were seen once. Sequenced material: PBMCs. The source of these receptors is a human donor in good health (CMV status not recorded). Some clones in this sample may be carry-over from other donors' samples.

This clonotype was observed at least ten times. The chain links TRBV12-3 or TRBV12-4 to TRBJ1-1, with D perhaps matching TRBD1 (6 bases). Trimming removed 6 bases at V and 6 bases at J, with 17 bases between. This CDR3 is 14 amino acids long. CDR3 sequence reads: CASRPTGKVSEAFF. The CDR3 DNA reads TGTGCCAGCAGACCCACAGGGAAAGTGTCTGAAGCTTTCTTT.

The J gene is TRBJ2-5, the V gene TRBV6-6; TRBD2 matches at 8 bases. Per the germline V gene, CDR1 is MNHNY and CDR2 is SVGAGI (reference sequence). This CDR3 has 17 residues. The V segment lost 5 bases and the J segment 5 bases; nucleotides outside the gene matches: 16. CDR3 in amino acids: CASSTSGPLRRTETQYF. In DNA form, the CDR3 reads TGTGCCAGCAGTACTAGCGGCCCCCTTCGGCGAACTGAGACCCAGTACTTC.

DNA for the CDR3: TGTGCCAGCGGCCGACTAGCGGGAGTAAGGGAGACCCAGTACTTC. It yields the protein CASGRLAGVRETQYF. The rearrangement joins TRBV9 to TRBJ2-5; 12 bases line up with TRBD2. The V and J ends lost 7 bases and 5 bases, in that order; junction bases with no gene match: 9. There are 15 residues in the CDR3. In germline, CDR1 is SGDLS, CDR2 YYNGEE.

The CDR3 here is CASSFLTGVYEQYF. CDR3 coding DNA: TGTGCCAGCAGCTTCCTGACAGGGGTATACGAGCAGTACTTC. The J gene is TRBJ2-7, the V gene TRBV5-6; 8 bases align to TRBD1. The V and J ends lost 2 bases and 4 bases, in that order; junction bases with no gene match: 5. Germline CDR1 SGHDT, CDR2 YYEEEE. This CDR3 has 14 amino acids.

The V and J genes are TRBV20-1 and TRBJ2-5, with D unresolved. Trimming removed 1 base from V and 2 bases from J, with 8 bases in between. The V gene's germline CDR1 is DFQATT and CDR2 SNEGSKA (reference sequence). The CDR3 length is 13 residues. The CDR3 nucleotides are TGCAGTGCTAGAGTCGACGCGCAAGAGACCCAGTACTTC. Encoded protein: CSARVDAQETQYF.

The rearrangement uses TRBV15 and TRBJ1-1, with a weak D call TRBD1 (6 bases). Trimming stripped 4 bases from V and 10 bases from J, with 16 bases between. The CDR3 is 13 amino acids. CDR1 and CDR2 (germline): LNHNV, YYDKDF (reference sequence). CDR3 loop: CATSKGGEGRAFF. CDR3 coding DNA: TGTGCCACCAGCAAGGGGGGAGAGGGGCGAGCTTTCTTT.

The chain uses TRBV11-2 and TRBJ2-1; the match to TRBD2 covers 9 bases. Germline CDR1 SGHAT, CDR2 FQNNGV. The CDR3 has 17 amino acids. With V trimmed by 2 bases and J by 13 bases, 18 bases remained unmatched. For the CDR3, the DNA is TGTGCCAGCAGCTTACTCGGCGGGAGGGCCAGCGGACCCCCACAGTTCTTC. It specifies CASSLLGGRASGPPQFF.

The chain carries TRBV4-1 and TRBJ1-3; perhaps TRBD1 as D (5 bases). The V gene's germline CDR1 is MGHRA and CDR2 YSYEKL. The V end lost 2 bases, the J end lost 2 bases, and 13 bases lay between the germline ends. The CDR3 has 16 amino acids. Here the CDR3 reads CASSQFVGAPGNTIYF. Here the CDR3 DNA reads TGCGCCAGCAGCCAATTCGTTGGGGCGCCTGGAAACACCATATATTTT.

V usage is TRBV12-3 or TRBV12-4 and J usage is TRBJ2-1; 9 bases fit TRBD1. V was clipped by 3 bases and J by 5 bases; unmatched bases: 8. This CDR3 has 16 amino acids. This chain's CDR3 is CASSLWAGQGNNEQFF. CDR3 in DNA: TGTGCCAGCAGTTTGTGGGCAGGACAGGGGAACAATGAGCAGTTCTTC.

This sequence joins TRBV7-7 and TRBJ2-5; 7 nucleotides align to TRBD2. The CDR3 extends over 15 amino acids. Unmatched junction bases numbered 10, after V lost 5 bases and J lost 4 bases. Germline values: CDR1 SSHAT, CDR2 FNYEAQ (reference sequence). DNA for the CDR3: TGTGCCAGCAGCCAAGGAGCGGGATTGGGAGAGACCCAGTACTTC. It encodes CASSQGAGLGETQYF.

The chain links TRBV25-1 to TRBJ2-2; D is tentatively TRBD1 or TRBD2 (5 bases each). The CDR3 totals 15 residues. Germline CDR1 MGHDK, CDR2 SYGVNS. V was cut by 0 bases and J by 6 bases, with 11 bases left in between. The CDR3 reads CASSEYGGRAGELFF. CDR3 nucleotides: TGTGCCAGCAGTGAATATGGGGGAAGGGCCGGGGAGCTGTTTTTT.

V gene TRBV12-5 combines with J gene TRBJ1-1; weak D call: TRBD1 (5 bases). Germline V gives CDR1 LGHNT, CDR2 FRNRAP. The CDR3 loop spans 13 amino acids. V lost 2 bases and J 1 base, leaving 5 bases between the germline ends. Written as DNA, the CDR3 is TGTGCTAGTGGTTTGAGGGGGAACACTGAAGCTTTCTTT. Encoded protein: CASGLRGNTEAFF.

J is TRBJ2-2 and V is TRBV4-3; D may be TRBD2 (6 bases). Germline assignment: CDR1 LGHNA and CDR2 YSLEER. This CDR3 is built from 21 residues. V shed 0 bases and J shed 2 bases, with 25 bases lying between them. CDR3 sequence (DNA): TGCGCCAGCAGCCAAGATGTTTGGAGAATTTCTGGCGGGGCAAACACCGGGGAGCTGTTTTTT. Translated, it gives CASSQDVWRISGGANTGELFF.

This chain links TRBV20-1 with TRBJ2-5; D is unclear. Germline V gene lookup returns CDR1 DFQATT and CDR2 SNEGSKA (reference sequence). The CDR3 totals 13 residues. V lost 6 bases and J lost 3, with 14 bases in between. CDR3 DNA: TGCAGTGCAAGACCATCGCTCGAAGAGACCCAGTACTTC. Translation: CSARPSLEETQYF.

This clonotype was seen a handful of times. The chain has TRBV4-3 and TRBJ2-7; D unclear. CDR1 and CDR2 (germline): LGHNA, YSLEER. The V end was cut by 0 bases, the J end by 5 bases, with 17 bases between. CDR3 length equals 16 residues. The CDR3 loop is CASSQDWKAVEHEQYV. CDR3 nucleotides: TGCGCCAGCAGCCAAGATTGGAAGGCGGTAGAACACGAGCAGTACGTC.

The CDR3 DNA reads as TGCAGTGCGAGCCCTATTAGCTCTGGAAACACCATATATTTT. Its protein product is CSASPISSGNTIYF. This chain uses TRBV20-1 with TRBJ1-3; D gene uncertain. The CDR3 loop spans 14 amino acids. Germline V CDR1 and CDR2: DFQATT, SNEGSKA (reference sequence). The V end was cut by 6 bases, the J end by 0 bases, with 12 bases between.

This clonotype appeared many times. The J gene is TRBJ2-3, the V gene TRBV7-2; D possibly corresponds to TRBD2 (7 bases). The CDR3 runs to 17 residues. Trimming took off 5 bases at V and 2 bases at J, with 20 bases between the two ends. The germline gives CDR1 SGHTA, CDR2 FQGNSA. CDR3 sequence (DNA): TGTGCCAGCAGCCTCCAACGGGGGCGGGGGCTCACAGATACGCAGTATTTT. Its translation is CASSLQRGRGLTDTQYF.

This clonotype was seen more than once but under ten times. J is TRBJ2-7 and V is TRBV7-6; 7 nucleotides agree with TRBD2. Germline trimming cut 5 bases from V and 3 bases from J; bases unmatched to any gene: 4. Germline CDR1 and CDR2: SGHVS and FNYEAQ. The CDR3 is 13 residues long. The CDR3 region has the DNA TGTGCCAGCAGCGGACGGGAGGTCTACGAGCAGTACTTC. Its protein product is CASSGREVYEQYF.

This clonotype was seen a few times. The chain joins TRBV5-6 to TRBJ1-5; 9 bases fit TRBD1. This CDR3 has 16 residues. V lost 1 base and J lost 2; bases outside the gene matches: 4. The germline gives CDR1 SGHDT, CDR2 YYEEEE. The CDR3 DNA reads TGTGCCAGCAGCTTGACTCGACAGGGGGGCAATCAGCCCCAGCATTTT. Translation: CASSLTRQGGNQPQHF.

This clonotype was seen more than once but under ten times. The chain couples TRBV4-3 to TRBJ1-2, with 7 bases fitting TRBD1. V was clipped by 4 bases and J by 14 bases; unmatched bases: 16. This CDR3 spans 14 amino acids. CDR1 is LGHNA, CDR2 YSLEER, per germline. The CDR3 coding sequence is TGCGCCAGCAGCCTCCTGGGACAGAGCTATGGCTGTACCTTC. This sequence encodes CASSLLGQSYGCTF.

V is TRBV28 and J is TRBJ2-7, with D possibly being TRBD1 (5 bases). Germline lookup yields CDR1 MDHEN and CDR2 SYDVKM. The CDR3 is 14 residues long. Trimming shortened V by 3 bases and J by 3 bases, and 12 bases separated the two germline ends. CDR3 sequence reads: CASSLATAGYEQYF. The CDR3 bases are TGTGCCAGCAGTTTGGCGACAGCAGGCTACGAGCAGTACTTC.

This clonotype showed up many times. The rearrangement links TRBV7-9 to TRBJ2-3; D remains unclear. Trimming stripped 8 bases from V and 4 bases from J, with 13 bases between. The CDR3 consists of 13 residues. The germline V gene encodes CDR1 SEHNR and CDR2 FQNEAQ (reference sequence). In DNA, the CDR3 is TGTGCCAGCCTGACCTTTCGCGCAGATACGCAGTATTTT. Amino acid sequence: CASLTFRADTQYF.

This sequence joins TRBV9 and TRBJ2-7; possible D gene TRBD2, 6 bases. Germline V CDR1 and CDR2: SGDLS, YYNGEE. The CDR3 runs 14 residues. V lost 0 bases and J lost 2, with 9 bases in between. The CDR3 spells CASSVAGSAYEQYF. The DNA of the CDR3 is TGTGCCAGCAGCGTAGCCGGGAGCGCCTACGAGCAGTACTTC.

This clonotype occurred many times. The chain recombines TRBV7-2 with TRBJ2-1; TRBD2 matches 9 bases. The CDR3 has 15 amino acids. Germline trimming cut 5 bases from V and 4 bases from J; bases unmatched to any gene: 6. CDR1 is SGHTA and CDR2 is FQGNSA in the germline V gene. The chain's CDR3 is CASSPGLASYNEQFF. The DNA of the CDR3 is TGTGCCAGCAGCCCGGGACTAGCATCGTACAATGAGCAGTTCTTC.

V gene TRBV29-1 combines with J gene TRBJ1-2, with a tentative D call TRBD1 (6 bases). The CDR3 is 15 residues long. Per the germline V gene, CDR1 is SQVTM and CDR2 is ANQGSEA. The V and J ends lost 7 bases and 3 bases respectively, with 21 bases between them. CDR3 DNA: TGCAGCGCTCTCCTTCGACAGGCCACAGACTATGGCTACACCTTC. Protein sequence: CSALLRQATDYGYTF.

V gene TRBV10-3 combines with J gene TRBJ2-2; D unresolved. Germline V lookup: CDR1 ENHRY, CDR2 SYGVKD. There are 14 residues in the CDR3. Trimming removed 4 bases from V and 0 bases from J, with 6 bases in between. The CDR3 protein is CAISAGANTGELFF. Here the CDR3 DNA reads TGTGCCATCAGTGCGGGCGCGAACACCGGGGAGCTGTTTTTT.

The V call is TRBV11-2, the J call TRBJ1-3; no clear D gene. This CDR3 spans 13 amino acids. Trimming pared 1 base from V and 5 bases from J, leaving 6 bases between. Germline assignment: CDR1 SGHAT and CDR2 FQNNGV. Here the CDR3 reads CASSLGVRNTIYF. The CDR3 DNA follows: TGTGCCAGCAGCTTAGGAGTTCGAAACACCATATATTTT.